The clone carrying this T cell receptor (beta chain) was seen a handful of times. Its cognate antigen is unknown. Reverse transcribing all isolated RNA meant expressed TCRB transcripts were sequenced. Sequencing used immunoSEQ multiplex PCR; TCRdb keeps in-frame clones, though not all of them. There are 150,000 or so clones in the sample; about 8.3% occur only once, and approximately 0.54% lies in the top ten. The authors obtained over 95% purity in all sorted populations. This record belongs to a study of beta chain features in type 1 diabetes. In the study overall: There was similarity between patients and healthy donors in age, gender and cell yields.

Germline V CDR1 and CDR2: SNHLY, FYNNEI. This CDR3 is built from 12 residues. Trimming took 7 bases from V and 5 from J; bases not matched to a gene: 2. Study observations and caveats: Among patients with Type 1 diabetes, TCRB CDR3s were moderately but significantly shorter in every one of the four CD4+ subsets. Sampled from patients, naive, central memory and Treg TCRB repertoires appeared more similar than those sampled from healthy donors.

Specimen: central memory CD4+ T cells from blood. The gene calls are TRBV2 and TRBJ2-3; 8 bases agree with TRBD2. The receptor was derived from a young woman with type 1 diabetes. CDR3 loop: CASIRGGDTQYF. Here the CDR3 DNA reads TGTGCCAGCATCCGGGGGGGAGATACGCAGTATTTT.